A selection of T cell receptor beta chains follows, all from one sample in a study of T cell changes during pregnancy in multiple sclerosis. Only in-frame clones appear in the TCRdb table, and some are missing; sequencing was by immunoSEQ multiplex PCR. Altogether tens of thousands of clones are present, roughly 84% being singletons, with the ten largest covering under 10%. Sequenced material: CD8+ T cells from peripheral blood mononuclear cells, taken after pregnancy. The origin of the receptors is a female donor with multiple sclerosis, enrolled in a pregnancy study. CDR3s include the opening cysteine and the closing phenylalanine or tryptophan.

CDR3,J,V,length
CASSDSDGTSGRAVSSDEQFF,TRBJ2-1,TRBV6-4,21
CASSQGQGLFYGYTF,TRBJ1-2,TRBV19,15
CASGFGTGAYEQYF,TRBJ2-7,TRBV6-5,14
CASSYSPGSNTEAFF,TRBJ1-1,TRBV6-5,15
CASSVSQGASTDTQYF,TRBJ2-3,TRBV9,16
CASSEATSGLYEQYF,TRBJ2-7,TRBV2,15
CASTPLADTYEQYF,TRBJ2-7,TRBV6-5,14
CASSFSPGTGYEQYF,TRBJ2-7,TRBV11-2,15
CAWVSVNTEAFF,TRBJ1-1,TRBV30,12
CSVSPEGEGANVLTF,TRBJ2-6,TRBV29-1,15
CASSNRGGHGYTF,TRBJ1-2,TRBV27,13
CASSPLTYEQYF,TRBJ2-7,TRBV7-9,12
CASSRRQGGIYNEQFF,TRBJ2-1,TRBV2,16
CASVQGEHNEQFF,TRBJ2-1,TRBV19,13
CASSPVQGNEQFF,TRBJ2-1,TRBV18,13
CASSQDRGDQPQHF,TRBJ1-5,TRBV4-3,14
CASTTRTGTHEQFF,TRBJ2-1,TRBV27,14
CASSQDSATGGSSYNEQFF,TRBJ2-1,TRBV4-2,19
CASSISSSGRGLHNEQFF,TRBJ2-1,TRBV19,18
CASSQPGHAYEQYF,TRBJ2-7,TRBV4-2,14
CASSPLEAPNYGYTF,TRBJ1-2,TRBV6-1,15
CASSIRETGELFF,TRBJ2-2,TRBV19,13
CASSLGRYNEQFF,TRBJ2-1,TRBV27,13
CASSTEASGSYEQYF,TRBJ2-7,TRBV6-1,15
CASSRRLAGDREQYF,TRBJ2-7,TRBV7-6,15
CASSFPPRNEQFF,TRBJ2-1,TRBV11-1,13